This TCR beta chain came from a study of T-cell reconstitution after alpha-beta-depleted transplantation in children. Construction of the TCRbeta library involved unique molecular identifiers. TCRdb reprocessed the PCR reads with MiXCR, giving one entry per CDR3 protein. The sample records a few hundred thousand distinct CDR3 sequences, less than 15% being singletons. Germline assignment: CDR1 KGHSH and CDR2 LQKENI. This CDR3 is built from 16 residues. The junction had 16 bases not matched to a gene; V was cut back by 6 bases and J by 9 bases. This clonotype was observed a few times. The receptor's source is a human donor who donated a stem cell graft to a child with Fanconi anemia. The sample in question was PBMCs, obtained from the stem cell graft. J is TRBJ1-5 and V is TRBV18, with TRBD1 identical over 8 bases. The CDR3 DNA reads TGTGCCAGCTCCCAGCGGACAGGGAGACCGGGATGGCCCCAGCATTTT. It codes for CASSQRTGRPGWPQHF.